The rows below give T cell receptor beta chains drawn from one sample of a study of tumor-infiltrating lymphocytes in primary liver carcinoma. Each CDR3 protein gets one entry after TCRdb re-called the multiplex PCR reads with MiXCR. There are approximately 88,000 distinct CDR3 sequences in the sample; about 70% occur only once, and roughly 27% lies in the top ten. Sequences were obtained from tumor-adjacent normal liver tissue. These receptor sequences come from a man between 40 and 49 years old with primary liver carcinoma and hepatitis B virus infection. The CDR3 runs from the conserved cysteine through the conserved F or W. The D gene is left open where the match is weak. The size of a clone is reported for some rows only, either as once, few or many, or as a class for expanded clones.

v_call: TRBV5-1; d_call: -; j_call: TRBJ1-1; clone_size: -; cdr3_aa: CASSSLLGDGLNTEAFF; cdr3_nt: TGCGCCAGCAGCTCTCTCTTAGGGGACGGATTGAACACTGAAGCTTTCTTT
v_call: TRBV11-2; d_call: -; j_call: TRBJ2-1; clone_size: -; cdr3_aa: CASSFVSAPYNELSF; cdr3_nt: TGTGCCAGCAGCTTTGTGTCAGCGCCCTACAATGAGCTGTCCTTC
v_call: TRBV7-3; d_call: TRBD2; j_call: TRBJ2-1; clone_size: many; cdr3_aa: CASSPAGVEQFF; cdr3_nt: TGTGCCAGCAGCCCCGCGGGAGTTGAGCAGTTCTTC
v_call: TRBV12-5; d_call: -; j_call: TRBJ2-5; clone_size: -; cdr3_aa: CASSTSSETTQYF; cdr3_nt: TGTGCTAGTAGCACTTCCTCCGAGACGACCCAGTACTTC
v_call: TRBV29-1; d_call: -; j_call: TRBJ2-3; clone_size: many; cdr3_aa: CSVKVGGPDTQYF; cdr3_nt: TGCAGCGTTAAGGTCGGGGGGCCAGATACGCAGTATTTT
v_call: TRBV11-1; d_call: -; j_call: TRBJ2-7; clone_size: once; cdr3_aa: CASSSEGEKQHF; cdr3_nt: TGTGCCAGCAGCTCGGAGGGTGAGAAGCAGCACTTC
v_call: TRBV11-2; d_call: TRBD2; j_call: TRBJ2-1; clone_size: many; cdr3_aa: CASSVGTSGTNEQFF; cdr3_nt: TGTGCCAGCAGCGTCGGCACTAGCGGGACTAATGAGCAGTTCTTC
v_call: TRBV7-3; d_call: TRBD1; j_call: TRBJ2-7; clone_size: -; cdr3_aa: CASSLGQGFIYEQYF; cdr3_nt: TGTGCCAGTAGCTTGGGACAGGGATTCATCTACGAGCAGTACTTC
v_call: TRBV11-1; d_call: -; j_call: TRBJ2-2; clone_size: -; cdr3_aa: CASSLWREAGGLFF; cdr3_nt: TGTGCCAGCAGCTTGTGGCGGGAAGCTGGGGGGCTGTTTTTT
v_call: TRBV6-5; d_call: TRBD2; j_call: TRBJ2-5; clone_size: -; cdr3_aa: CGRSSGLAGGPQETQYF; cdr3_nt: TGTGGCAGAAGTTCCGGACTAGCGGGGGGTCCCCAAGAGACCCAGTACTTC
v_call: TRBV28; d_call: -; j_call: TRBJ2-7; clone_size: -; cdr3_aa: CVSSRVDRAEQYF; cdr3_nt: TGTGTCAGCAGTCGGGTAGACCGGGCCGAGCAGTACTTC
v_call: TRBV12-3/TRBV12-4; d_call: -; j_call: TRBJ2-2; clone_size: many; cdr3_aa: CASRPGGLNTGELFF; cdr3_nt: TGTGCCAGCAGACCCGGGGGCCTGAACACCGGGGAGCTGTTTTTT
v_call: TRBV29-1; d_call: -; j_call: TRBJ1-2; clone_size: -; cdr3_aa: CSSAGILDYGYTF; cdr3_nt: TGCAGTTCGGCGGGGATTCTAGACTATGGCTACACCTTT
v_call: TRBV12-3/TRBV12-4; d_call: -; j_call: TRBJ2-5; clone_size: many; cdr3_aa: CASSLVQETQYF; cdr3_nt: TGTGCCAGCAGTTTAGTTCAAGAGACCCAGTACTTC
v_call: TRBV11-2; d_call: TRBD2; j_call: TRBJ2-3; clone_size: -; cdr3_aa: CASSLAPTSTNMQYF; cdr3_nt: TGTGCCAGCAGCTTAGCCCCGACTAGCACAAATATGCAGTATTTT
v_call: TRBV5-4; d_call: -; j_call: TRBJ2-1; clone_size: many; cdr3_aa: CASSGDSGNEQFF; cdr3_nt: TGTGCCAGCAGCGGGGACAGCGGGAATGAGCAGTTCTTC
v_call: TRBV29-1; d_call: TRBD2; j_call: TRBJ2-7; clone_size: many; cdr3_aa: CSVEASGDTYEQYF; cdr3_nt: TGCAGCGTTGAAGCTAGCGGAGACACCTACGAGCAGTACTTC
v_call: TRBV28; d_call: -; j_call: TRBJ2-6; clone_size: -; cdr3_aa: CASSLAGRGDSGANVLIF; cdr3_nt: TGTGCCAGCAGTTTGGCCGGCAGGGGAGACTCTGGGGCCAACGTCCTGATTTTC
v_call: TRBV11-2; d_call: -; j_call: TRBJ2-5; clone_size: -; cdr3_aa: CASRSRYSAHQETQYF; cdr3_nt: TGTGCCAGCAGATCCCGCTACTCTGCACACCAAGAGACCCAGTATTTC
v_call: TRBV10-2; d_call: -; j_call: TRBJ2-2; clone_size: many; cdr3_aa: CASSESIVSQGSGELFF; cdr3_nt: TGCGCCAGCAGTGAGTCGATCGTCTCACAGGGAAGCGGGGAGCTGTTTTTT
v_call: TRBV10-3; d_call: -; j_call: TRBJ2-2; clone_size: -; cdr3_aa: CAISDPLGAGELFF; cdr3_nt: TGTGCCATCAGCGATCCTCTGGGAGCCGGGGAGCTGTTTTTT
v_call: TRBV5-6; d_call: -; j_call: TRBJ2-1; clone_size: once; cdr3_aa: CTSSFYSGARSYNEQFF; cdr3_nt: TGTACCAGCAGCTTCTATAGCGGAGCCAGGTCCTACAATGAGCAGTTCTTC
v_call: TRBV5-1; d_call: -; j_call: TRBJ2-3; clone_size: -; cdr3_aa: CASSYKLKGTHDTQYF; cdr3_nt: TGCGCCAGCAGCTACAAACTCAAGGGCACGCATGATACGCAGTATTTT
v_call: TRBV13; d_call: TRBD2; j_call: TRBJ2-7; clone_size: -; cdr3_aa: CARSASGVSYEQYF; cdr3_nt: TGTGCCCGCAGCGCTAGCGGAGTCTCCTACGAGCAGTACTTC
v_call: TRBV6-5; d_call: -; j_call: TRBJ1-1; clone_size: -; cdr3_aa: CANSYSSGRDTEAFF; cdr3_nt: TGCGCCAACAGTTACTCGAGCGGGAGGGACACTGAAGCTTTCTTT
v_call: TRBV7-8; d_call: -; j_call: TRBJ1-1; clone_size: many; cdr3_aa: CASSLGGIGTEAFF; cdr3_nt: TGTGCCAGCAGCTTAGGGGGGATAGGCACTGAAGCTTTCTTT
v_call: TRBV11-2; d_call: -; j_call: TRBJ2-7; clone_size: -; cdr3_aa: CVSCLVPKEQYF; cdr3_nt: TGTGTCAGCTGTTTAGTCCCGAAGGAGCAGTACTTC
v_call: TRBV10-2; d_call: -; j_call: TRBJ2-7; clone_size: many; cdr3_aa: CASRSGSYEQYF; cdr3_nt: TGCGCCAGCAGGTCAGGGTCCTACGAGCAGTACTTC
v_call: TRBV4-2; d_call: -; j_call: TRBJ2-1; clone_size: -; cdr3_aa: CADSQETIAASSYNEQFF; cdr3_nt: TGTGCCGACAGCCAAGAAACTATAGCGGCAAGCTCCTACAATGAGCAGTTCTTC
v_call: TRBV6-5; d_call: TRBD1; j_call: TRBJ2-7; clone_size: -; cdr3_aa: CANSLSPTGGNHEQHF; cdr3_nt: TGTGCCAACAGTCTCTCTCCTACAGGGGGTAACCACGAGCAGCACTTC
v_call: TRBV7-9; d_call: -; j_call: TRBJ1-2; clone_size: few; cdr3_aa: CASSPPADRGYGCTF; cdr3_nt: -
v_call: TRBV2; d_call: TRBD2; j_call: TRBJ2-5; clone_size: once; cdr3_aa: CASGGLAEETQYF; cdr3_nt: TGTGCCAGCGGGGGACTAGCGGAAGAGACCCAGTACTTC
v_call: TRBV28; d_call: -; j_call: TRBJ2-2; clone_size: -; cdr3_aa: CASSPNTYTGELFF; cdr3_nt: TGTGCCAGCAGCCCCAATACCTACACCGGGGAGCTGTTTTTT
v_call: TRBV6-5; d_call: -; j_call: TRBJ2-1; clone_size: -; cdr3_aa: CASRDSYNEHSF; cdr3_nt: TGTGCCAGCCGGGACTCCTACAATGAGCACTCTTTC
v_call: TRBV28; d_call: TRBD1; j_call: TRBJ1-2; clone_size: -; cdr3_aa: CASSSGTGDVYGYTF; cdr3_nt: TGTGCCAGCAGTTCCGGGACAGGGGACGTCTATGGCTACACCTTC
v_call: TRBV11-2; d_call: -; j_call: TRBJ2-5; clone_size: few; cdr3_aa: CASSHRLVGFQETQYF; cdr3_nt: TGTGCCAGCAGCCACCGACTAGTGGGCTTCCAAGAGACTCAGTACTTC
v_call: TRBV13; d_call: TRBD2; j_call: TRBJ2-1; clone_size: -; cdr3_aa: CASSLFGTSSYNEQSF; cdr3_nt: TGTGCCAGCAGCTTATTTGGGACTAGCAGCTACAATGAGCAGTCCTTC
v_call: TRBV5-1; d_call: -; j_call: TRBJ2-6; clone_size: once; cdr3_aa: CTSSFGSGTGANVLTF; cdr3_nt: TGCACCAGCAGCTTCGGCTCGGGGACTGGGGCCAACGTCCTGACTTTC
v_call: TRBV7-9; d_call: -; j_call: TRBJ2-7; clone_size: few; cdr3_aa: CASSPPGPFSYGQYF; cdr3_nt: TGTGCCAGCAGTCCTCCGGGACCCTTCTCCTACGGGCAGTACTTC
v_call: TRBV6-2/TRBV6-3; d_call: -; j_call: TRBJ1-1; clone_size: once; cdr3_aa: CTSSLGLNEAFF; cdr3_nt: TGTACCAGCAGTTTGGGACTGAATGAAGCTTTCTTT
v_call: TRBV5-4; d_call: -; j_call: TRBJ2-1; clone_size: many; cdr3_aa: CASSPEVVPSSYNEQFF; cdr3_nt: TGTGCCAGCAGCCCCGAAGTAGTCCCGAGCTCCTACAATGAGCAGTTCTTC
v_call: TRBV7-3; d_call: -; j_call: TRBJ2-1; clone_size: -; cdr3_aa: CASSLGLPSYNEQFF; cdr3_nt: TGTGCCAGCAGCTTGGGACTTCCATCCTACAATGAGCAGTTCTTC
v_call: TRBV29-1; d_call: -; j_call: TRBJ2-7; clone_size: -; cdr3_aa: CSVGGPADQVREQYF; cdr3_nt: TGCAGCGTTGGGGGACCAGCGGATCAGGTTCGGGAGCAGTACTTC
v_call: TRBV11-2; d_call: -; j_call: TRBJ2-7; clone_size: -; cdr3_aa: CAGSLGTPERLYEQYF; cdr3_nt: TGTGCCGGCAGCTTAGGGACCCCGGAAAGGCTCTACGAGCAGTACTTC
v_call: TRBV12-3/TRBV12-4; d_call: -; j_call: TRBJ2-7; clone_size: -; cdr3_aa: CASSADTYELYF; cdr3_nt: TGTGCCAGCAGTGCAGACACTTACGAGCTGTACTTC
v_call: TRBV11-2; d_call: -; j_call: TRBJ2-7; clone_size: -; cdr3_aa: CASSLGGTPPYEEYF; cdr3_nt: TGTGCCAGCAGCCTCGGCGGGACTCCACCCTACGAGGAGTATTTC
v_call: TRBV6-4; d_call: TRBD2; j_call: TRBJ2-2; clone_size: few; cdr3_aa: CASSRDYGPGELFF; cdr3_nt: TGTGCCAGCAGCCGGGACTACGGGCCCGGGGAGCTGTTTTTT
v_call: TRBV20-1; d_call: -; j_call: TRBJ1-6; clone_size: -; cdr3_aa: CSATRGINNSPLHF; cdr3_nt: TGCAGTGCAACCAGGGGTATAAATAATTCACCCCTCCACTTT
v_call: TRBV11-2; d_call: TRBD2; j_call: TRBJ2-7; clone_size: -; cdr3_aa: CASGPTSGGSYEQYF; cdr3_nt: TGTGCCAGTGGCCCCACTAGCGGTGGCTCCTACGAGCAGTACTTC
v_call: TRBV5-6; d_call: -; j_call: TRBJ2-7; clone_size: once; cdr3_aa: CASSLGADSYNEQYF; cdr3_nt: TGTGCCAGCAGCTTGGGAGCGGACTCCTACAATGAGCAGTACTTC
v_call: TRBV11-2; d_call: -; j_call: TRBJ2-5; clone_size: -; cdr3_aa: CACNPGTLGGVGETQYF; cdr3_nt: TGTGCCTGCAACCCTGGGACTTTAGGGGGAGTAGGGGAGACCCAATACTTC
v_call: TRBV11-2; d_call: -; j_call: TRBJ1-5; clone_size: -; cdr3_aa: CTSSTGRFPEPQHF; cdr3_nt: TGTACTAGCAGCACCGGACGGTTTCCCGAGCCCCAACATTTT